One T cell receptor (beta chain) is described in this entry. The antigen remains undetermined. PCR employed 60 Vbeta and 13 Jbeta primers. Method: immunoSEQ multiplex PCR; TCRdb's copy keeps in-frame clones and lacks some. This sample's clone table lists just over 150,000 clones. This entry comes from a study of cytomegalovirus exposure and HLA in healthy donors. Overall study findings and caveats: Among TCR beta chains, those listed as cytomegalovirus-associated numbered fewer than 200. As a later analysis revealed, most CMV-associated TCR beta chains appeared HLA-restricted.

The V gene's germline CDR1 is KGHSH and CDR2 LQKENI. This CDR3 region has 17 residues. Trimming removed 5 bases from V and 3 bases from J, with 21 bases in between. The TCR originated in a man younger than 40 in good health and CMV-seronegative. The sample taken for sequencing was PBMCs. V usage is TRBV18 and J usage is TRBJ2-3, with D perhaps matching TRBD2 (5 bases). The DNA of the CDR3 is TGTGCCAGCTCATCGATGATTACCGGGGATGGGACAGATACGCAGTATTTT. This gives the protein CASSSMITGDGTDTQYF.